This T cell receptor (beta chain) was retrieved from a study of beta chain features in type 1 diabetes. The authors reverse transcribed all of the isolated RNA, so sequencing captured expressed TCRB transcripts. Naive, central memory and regulatory T cell samples averaged about 3.57 million immunoSEQ reads each. Measured with immunoSEQ multiplex PCR; TCRdb has only the in-frame clones, and not every one. The profile shows about 240,000 clones, 14% of them singletons. One heparinised draw, averaging approximately 120 mL, was taken per donor. Researchers reported sorting CD4+ naive, central memory, regulatory and stem cell-like memory cells via CD45RO/CCR7/CD25/CD127/CD95/CD27. V lost 7 bases and J 8 bases, leaving 11 bases between the germline ends. The CDR3 extends over 12 amino acids. The germline V gene encodes CDR1 MNHEY and CDR2 SVGAGI. Study observations and caveats: The naive, central memory and Treg TCRB repertoires of patients appeared to be more similar to one another than those of healthy donors. TCRB CDR3s were moderately but significantly shorter in Type 1 diabetes patients in all four CD4+ subsets.

This clone was seen a handful of times. What it binds is not known. The chain couples TRBV6-5 to TRBJ2-2; a possible D gene is TRBD1 (6 bases). Sequencing input: naive CD4+ T cells from blood. This TCR derives from a young man with type 1 diabetes. DNA of the CDR3: TGTGCCAGCACAAGGGGGAGAGGGGAGCTGTTTTTT. It encodes CASTRGRGELFF.